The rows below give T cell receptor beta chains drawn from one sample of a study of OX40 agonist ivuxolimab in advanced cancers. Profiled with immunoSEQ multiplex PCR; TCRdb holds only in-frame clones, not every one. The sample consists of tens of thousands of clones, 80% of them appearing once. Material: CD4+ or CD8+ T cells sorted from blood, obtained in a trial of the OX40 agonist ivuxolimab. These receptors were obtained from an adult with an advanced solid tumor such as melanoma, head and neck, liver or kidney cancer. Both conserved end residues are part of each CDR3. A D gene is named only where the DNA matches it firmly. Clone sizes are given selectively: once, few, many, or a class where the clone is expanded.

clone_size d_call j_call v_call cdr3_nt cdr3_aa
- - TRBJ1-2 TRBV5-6 TGTGCCAGCAGCTTGGAAGTGACATCCGCTAACTATGGCTACACCTTC CASSLEVTSANYGYTF
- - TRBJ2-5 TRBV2 TGTGCCAGCAGCCCACAGGGTCAAGAGACCCAGTACTTC CASSPQGQETQYF
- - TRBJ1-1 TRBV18 TGTGCCAGCTCACCACCTGGGACGGGGACTGAAGCTTTCTTT CASSPPGTGTEAFF
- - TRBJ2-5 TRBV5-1 TGCGCCAGCAGCCCGGGGGGCTTCCAAGAGACCCAGTACTTC CASSPGGFQETQYF
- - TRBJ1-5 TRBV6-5 TGTGCCAGCAGGCGAGACAGCTATAGCAATCAGCCCCAGCATTTT CASRRDSYSNQPQHF
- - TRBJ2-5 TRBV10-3 TGTGCCATCAGTGAGAGGGGGGCCCAAGAGACCCAGTACTTC CAISERGAQETQYF
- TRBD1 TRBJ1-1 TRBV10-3 TGTGCCATCAGTGGGACAGGGGGCGTTACTGAAGCTTTCTTT CAISGTGGVTEAFF
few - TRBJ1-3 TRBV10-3 TGTGCCATCGCAGGGACTAGAAACACCATATATTTT CAIAGTRNTIYF
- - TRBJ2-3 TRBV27 TGTGCCAGCAGTACCACAGATACGCAGTATTTT CASSTTDTQYF
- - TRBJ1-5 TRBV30 TGTGCCTGGAGTGTTGACACCTGGCGGCCCCAGCATTTT CAWSVDTWRPQHF
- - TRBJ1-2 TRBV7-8 TGTGCCAGCAGTTTCTCCAGGGAGGGTGGCTACACCTTC CASSFSREGGYTF
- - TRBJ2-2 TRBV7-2 TGTGCCAGCAGCTTAATGGGGGGGCCGGCCGGGGAGCTGTTTTTT CASSLMGGPAGELFF
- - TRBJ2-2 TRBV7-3 TGTGCCAGCAGTTCTACAGGGAACACCGGGGAGCTGTTTTTT CASSSTGNTGELFF
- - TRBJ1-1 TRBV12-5 TGTGCTAGTGCCTTGGACGGGACTCCTACTGAAGCTTTCTTT CASALDGTPTEAFF
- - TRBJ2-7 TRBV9 TGTGCCAGCAGCCCCAGTCTCCGGGACGGTTCCTACGAGCAGTACTTC CASSPSLRDGSYEQYF
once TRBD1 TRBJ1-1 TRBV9 TGTGCCAGCAGCTTCCGCCCGGGACAGGGTCTTCCAGCTTTCTTT CASSFRPGQGLPAFF
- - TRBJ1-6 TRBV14 TGTGCCAGCAGCCAAGATCCGCAGGGGAAGTCACCCCTCCACTTT CASSQDPQGKSPLHF
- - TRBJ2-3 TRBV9 TGTGCCAGCGCAAGTCGCTTGGGGAACCCTAGCACAGATACGCAGTATTTT CASASRLGNPSTDTQYF
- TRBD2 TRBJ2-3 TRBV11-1 TGTGCCAGCAGCTTTGGCCGGGGGGGGCGGAACACAGATACGCAGTATTTT CASSFGRGGRNTDTQYF
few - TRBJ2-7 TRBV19 TGTGCCAGTAGTATAGGGACATCGTATGAGCAGTACTTC CASSIGTSYEQYF
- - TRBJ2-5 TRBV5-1 TGCGCCAGCAGCTTGGCTGCGACGGTGCAAGAGACCCAGTACTTC CASSLAATVQETQYF
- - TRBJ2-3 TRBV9 TGTGCCAGCAAGCCCCAGTTTGGCACAGATACGCAGTGTTTT CASKPQFGTDTQCF
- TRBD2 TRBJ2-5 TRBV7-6 TGTGCCAGCGGCCGATCGAGAAGCGGGGGGCCGGAGACCCAGTACTTC CASGRSRSGGPETQYF
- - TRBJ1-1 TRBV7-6 TGTGCCAGCAGCAACATCGACAGTTCTGAAGCTTTCTTT CASSNIDSSEAFF
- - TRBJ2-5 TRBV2 TGTGCCGGCGAGGTCCTCCAGGTTCGGCCGGAGGAGACCCAGTACTTC CAGEVLQVRPEETQYF
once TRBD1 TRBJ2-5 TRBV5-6 TGTGCCAGCAGCTCTTTTACGGACAGGGGTGAGACCCGGTACTTC CASSSFTDRGETRYF
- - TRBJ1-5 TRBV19 TGTGCCAGTAGTGCCGACATCGGCGGCGGCAATCAGCCCCAGCATTTT CASSADIGGGNQPQHF
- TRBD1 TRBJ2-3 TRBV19 TGTGCCAGTAAGACCGGGACAGGGGTCACAGATACGCAGTATTTT CASKTGTGVTDTQYF
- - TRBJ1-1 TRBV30 TGTGCCTGGAATAAGGGGGGATACAGGGCCATGAACACTGAAGCTTTCTTT CAWNKGGYRAMNTEAFF
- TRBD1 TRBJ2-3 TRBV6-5 TGTGCCAGCAGTTACCAGGGGGCGAGAGATACGCAGTATTTT CASSYQGARDTQYF
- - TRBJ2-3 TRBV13 TGTGCCAGCAGCTTAGTGGGGGCGAACACAGATACGCAGTATTTT CASSLVGANTDTQYF
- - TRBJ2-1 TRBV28 TGTGCCAGCTGCTCCGGCCGGGGAAAACAGTTCTTC CASCSGRGKQFF
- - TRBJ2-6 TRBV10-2 TGCGCCAGCAGTGAAGGTTGGGGGAGCTCTGGGGCCAACGTCCTGACTTTC CASSEGWGSSGANVLTF
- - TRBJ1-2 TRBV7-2 TGTGCCAGCAGCCGAGGGGGGGTCGCTACTATGCTAATCACCTTC CASSRGGVATMLITF
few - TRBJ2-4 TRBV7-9 TGTGCCAGCAGCTTCGCGGGGGCCAAAAACATTCAGTACTTC CASSFAGAKNIQYF
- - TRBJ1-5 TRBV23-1 TGCGCCAGCAGTCGCCAGGGGTATGAGGGCAATCAGCCCCAGCATTTT CASSRQGYEGNQPQHF
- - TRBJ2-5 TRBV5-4 TGTGCCAGCAGCCTTCCCTCATCAGAGACCCAGTACTTC CASSLPSSETQYF
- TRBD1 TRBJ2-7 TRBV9 TGTGCCAGCAGCGTTGGGGCAGGGGGAAACTACGAGCAGTACTTC CASSVGAGGNYEQYF
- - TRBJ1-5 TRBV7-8 TGTGCCAGCAGCTTCGGCACAGCCAGTCTTAGCAATCAGCCCCAGCATTTT CASSFGTASLSNQPQHF
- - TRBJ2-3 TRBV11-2 TGTGCCAGCAGCTTAGGGGTCAAAGATACGCAGTATTTT CASSLGVKDTQYF
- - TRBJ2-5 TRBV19 TGTGCCAGTAGTCCCAATGCCGGGGGCGGGCAAGAGACCCAGTACTTC CASSPNAGGGQETQYF
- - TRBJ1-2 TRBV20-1 TGCAGTGCCCTTTTTAACTATGGCTACACCTTC CSALFNYGYTF
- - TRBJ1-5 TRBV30 TGTGCCTGGAGTCAAAGTTTGCCGAGCAATCAGCCCCAGCATTTT CAWSQSLPSNQPQHF
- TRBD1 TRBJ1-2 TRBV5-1 TGCGCCAGCAGCTTGGAAGGGACAGAAGGCTATGGCTACACCTTC CASSLEGTEGYGYTF
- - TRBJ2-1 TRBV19 TGTGCCAGTAGTACCCCGACAGGATTAGTAAATGAGCAGTTCTTC CASSTPTGLVNEQFF
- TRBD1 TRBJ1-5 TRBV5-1 TGCGCCAGCAGCTTGGGACAGGGGGGTAATCAGCCCCAGCATTTT CASSLGQGGNQPQHF